The rows below give T cell receptor beta chains drawn from one sample of a study of blood T cell repertoires in COVID-19. Assay: immunoSEQ multiplex PCR; the TCRdb copy retains only in-frame clones and omits some. The sample has about 280,000 clones; 85% are singletons. Sample: PBMCs or T cells enriched from blood (not recorded which). These receptors were collected from a woman between 45 and 60 years old who had recovered from COVID-19. The CDR3 runs from the conserved cysteine through the conserved F or W. D genes are given only for firm matches. Clone sizes are given selectively: once, few, many, or a class where the clone is expanded.

j_call,cdr3_length,clone_size,v_call,d_call,cdr3_aa,cdr3_nt
TRBJ1-2,14,NA,TRBV27,TRBD1,CASRPGTAFYGYTF,TGTGCCAGCAGGCCCGGGACAGCGTTCTATGGCTACACCTTC
TRBJ2-7,13,NA,TRBV7-9,TRBD1,CASSRDSSYEQYF,TGTGCCAGCAGCCGGGACAGCTCCTACGAGCAGTACTTC
TRBJ1-1,14,NA,TRBV28,TRBD1,CASSSGQLNTEAFF,TGTGCCAGCAGTTCGGGACAGCTGAACACTGAAGCTTTCTTT
TRBJ1-4,14,NA,TRBV6-5,TRBD1,CASSFRGQGEKLFF,TGTGCCAGCAGTTTCAGGGGGCAGGGTGAAAAACTGTTTTTT
TRBJ1-6,14,NA,TRBV19,NA,CASGLSTLYSPLHF,TGTGCCAGCGGGTTGTCTACCCTGTATTCACCCCTCCACTTT
TRBJ1-6,13,NA,TRBV19,NA,CASSISGNSPLHF,TGTGCCAGTAGTATAAGCGGGAATTCACCCCTCCACTTT
TRBJ2-2,17,NA,TRBV28,TRBD1,CASTTGGAYTRTGELFF,TGTGCCAGTACCACAGGGGGCGCTTATACGAGGACCGGGGAGCTGTTTTTT
TRBJ1-2,16,once,TRBV3-1/TRBV3-2,NA,CASSHLYLGFNYGYTF,TGTGCCAGCAGCCACTTATATCTAGGTTTTAACTATGGCTACACCTTC
TRBJ1-2,12,NA,TRBV6-2/TRBV6-3,NA,CASSWADTGYTF,TGTGCCAGCAGTTGGGCGGACACGGGCTACACCTTC
TRBJ2-2,14,NA,TRBV7-2,NA,CASSLATLAGELFF,TGTGCCAGCAGCTTAGCGACACTCGCCGGGGAGCTGTTTTTT
TRBJ1-6,15,NA,TRBV19,TRBD1,CASSIQGARNSPLHF,TGTGCCAGTAGTATCCAGGGGGCGAGAAATTCACCCCTCCACTTT
TRBJ1-1,11,NA,TRBV29-1,NA,CSGRPNTEAFF,TGCAGCGGGAGGCCCAACACTGAAGCTTTCTTT
TRBJ2-7,11,NA,TRBV30,TRBD2,CAWAGGNEQYF,TGTGCCTGGGCGGGAGGGAACGAGCAGTACTTC
TRBJ1-1,14,NA,TRBV6-5,NA,CASTTGGGRLPAFF,TGTGCCAGCACCACTGGGGGGGGACGGCTGCCGGCTTTCTTT
TRBJ2-5,16,NA,TRBV11-3,TRBD1,CASSLGGSGGAETQYF,TGTGCCAGCAGCTTAGGTGGCTCAGGGGGCGCGGAGACCCAGTACTTC
TRBJ1-1,11,NA,TRBV30,NA,CAWIGTPEAFF,TGTGCCTGGATCGGGACACCTGAAGCTTTCTTT
TRBJ2-7,14,NA,TRBV6-5,NA,CASSYNPDTYEQYF,TGTGCCAGCAGTTACAATCCAGATACCTACGAGCAGTACTTC
TRBJ2-5,13,few,TRBV7-2,NA,CASSLAGVETQYF,TGTGCCAGCAGCTTAGCGGGAGTGGAGACCCAGTACTTC
TRBJ2-5,16,few,TRBV5-5,NA,CASSLNLLGGVETQYF,TGTGCCAGCAGCTTGAACTTGCTCGGAGGCGTAGAGACCCAGTACTTC
TRBJ1-2,13,NA,TRBV28,TRBD1,CASSNRGYYGYTF,TGTGCCAGCAGTAACAGGGGGTACTATGGCTACACCTTC
TRBJ1-2,12,NA,TRBV11-2,NA,CASSDYTYGYTF,TGTGCCAGCAGCGATTACACGTATGGCTACACCTTC
TRBJ1-2,17,NA,TRBV5-1,NA,CASSLGGGETFNYGYTF,TGCGCCAGCAGCTTGGGTGGAGGAGAGACTTTTAACTATGGCTACACCTTC
TRBJ1-2,15,NA,TRBV9,NA,CASSRRDTGTYGYTF,TGTGCCAGCAGCCGCCGGGACACAGGCACCTATGGCTACACCTTC
TRBJ2-5,13,NA,TRBV9,NA,CASAGAGQETQYF,TGTGCCAGCGCGGGTGCGGGCCAAGAGACCCAGTACTTC
TRBJ1-3,13,once,TRBV2,NA,CASTTRTGNTIYF,TGTGCCAGCACCACAAGAACTGGAAACACCATATATTTT
TRBJ2-3,16,NA,TRBV9,TRBD2,CASSVVRLAGADTQYF,TGTGCCAGCAGCGTAGTTCGGCTAGCGGGAGCAGATACGCAGTATTTT
TRBJ1-3,16,NA,TRBV15,TRBD1,CATSRGDRGPGNTIYF,TGTGCCACCAGCAGAGGAGACAGGGGGCCTGGAAACACCATATATTTT
TRBJ2-5,16,NA,TRBV5-1,TRBD1,CASSSPRGPGKETQYF,TGCGCCAGCAGCTCCCCTAGGGGGCCGGGTAAAGAGACCCAGTACTTC
TRBJ1-5,14,few,TRBV5-1,NA,CASSPGGGNQPQHF,TGCGCCAGCAGCCCCGGTGGGGGGAATCAGCCCCAGCATTTT
TRBJ1-4,18,few,TRBV5-1,NA,CASSLVIGSVFRPEKLFF,TGCGCCAGCAGCTTGGTTATCGGAAGCGTCTTCCGTCCCGAAAAACTGTTTTTT
TRBJ1-5,15,NA,TRBV19,TRBD1,CASSFGQGVNQPQHF,TGTGCCAGTAGTTTCGGACAGGGGGTCAATCAGCCCCAGCATTTT
TRBJ1-1,13,NA,TRBV19,NA,CASSQNWNTEAFF,TGTGCCAGTAGCCAGAATTGGAACACTGAAGCTTTCTTT
TRBJ1-4,14,NA,TRBV19,TRBD1,CASSIPGQGEKLFF,TGTGCCAGTAGTATACCGGGACAGGGTGAAAAACTGTTTTTT
TRBJ1-2,12,few,TRBV9,TRBD1,CASSRGRMGYTF,TGTGCCAGCAGCAGGGGGCGAATGGGCTACACCTTC
TRBJ1-1,17,NA,TRBV30,TRBD1,CAWSGGTGGIGNTEAFF,TGTGCCTGGAGTGGGGGGACAGGGGGCATCGGGAACACTGAAGCTTTCTTT
TRBJ1-2,11,NA,TRBV6-5,TRBD1,CASGQGWGYTF,TGTGCCAGTGGACAGGGCTGGGGCTACACCTTC
TRBJ2-7,13,NA,TRBV6-5,NA,CASSWDKRYEQYF,TGTGCCAGCAGTTGGGACAAGAGATACGAGCAGTACTTC
TRBJ2-7,16,NA,TRBV7-7,NA,CASSLWGDRFVYEQYF,TGTGCCAGCAGCTTATGGGGCGATCGCTTCGTCTACGAGCAGTACTTC
TRBJ2-1,13,NA,TRBV27,NA,CASSYTLDYEQFF,TGTGCCAGCAGTTACACACTAGACTATGAGCAGTTCTTC
TRBJ2-2,14,NA,TRBV6-4,TRBD1,CASKTGVDTGELFF,TGTGCCAGCAAGACAGGGGTCGACACCGGGGAGCTGTTTTTT
TRBJ1-5,17,NA,TRBV19,TRBD1,CASSKTPDRYGHQPQHF,TGTGCCAGTAGTAAAACCCCGGACAGGTACGGGCATCAGCCCCAGCATTTT
TRBJ2-7,17,NA,TRBV6-1,NA,CASSESATGPPFYEQYF,TGTGCCAGCAGTGAATCAGCGACAGGTCCGCCCTTTTACGAGCAGTACTTC
TRBJ1-1,14,NA,TRBV10-2,NA,CASRNAVRNTEAFF,TGCGCCAGCAGAAACGCGGTTCGGAACACTGAAGCTTTCTTT
TRBJ1-1,19,NA,TRBV16,TRBD1,CASSQLEGFLGTGMTEAFF,TGTGCCAGCAGCCAATTGGAGGGATTTTTAGGGACAGGGATGACTGAAGCTTTCTTT
TRBJ2-1,16,NA,TRBV4-1,TRBD2,CASSHERLARYNEQFF,TGCGCCAGCAGTCACGAAAGACTAGCGAGGTACAATGAGCAGTTCTTC
TRBJ1-5,14,NA,TRBV6-5,NA,CASVGRGNSQPQHF,TGTGCCAGCGTGGGCCGGGGAAATTCGCAGCCCCAGCATTTT
TRBJ1-1,14,NA,TRBV5-1,NA,CASSLDPGETEAFF,TGCGCCAGCAGCTTGGATCCGGGGGAAACTGAAGCTTTCTTT
TRBJ2-1,15,NA,TRBV19,TRBD2,CASHSGAVAGAGQFF,TGTGCCAGTCATAGTGGGGCGGTAGCGGGGGCTGGGCAGTTCTTC
TRBJ1-2,14,NA,TRBV5-4,TRBD1,CASSLGQVDYGYTF,TGTGCCAGCAGCCTCGGACAGGTGGACTATGGCTACACCTTC
TRBJ1-4,16,NA,TRBV6-2/TRBV6-3,NA,CASSYNSGGGNEKLFF,TGTGCCAGCAGTTACAACTCCGGGGGAGGGAATGAAAAACTGTTTTTT
TRBJ1-5,17,once,TRBV30,TRBD1,CAWSVRGRGGTHQPQHF,TGTGCCTGGAGTGTAAGGGGGCGTGGAGGGACCCATCAGCCCCAGCATTTT
TRBJ2-2,13,few,TRBV19,NA,CASSIRDTGELFF,TGTGCCAGTAGTATCAGGGACACCGGGGAGCTGTTTTTT
TRBJ2-7,14,NA,TRBV7-2,NA,CASSSDYSSYEQYF,TGTGCCAGCAGCTCTGACTATAGCTCCTACGAGCAGTACTTC
TRBJ2-7,17,NA,TRBV28,TRBD2,CASSLASGGSSSYEQYF,TGTGCCAGCAGTTTGGCTAGCGGGGGGTCGAGCTCCTACGAGCAGTACTTC
TRBJ1-2,14,NA,TRBV2,NA,CASIVQPRDYGYTF,TGTGCCAGCATTGTGCAGCCTCGGGACTATGGCTACACCTTC